These 4 T cell receptor beta chains were all obtained from the same sample, sequenced in a study of cytomegalovirus exposure and HLA in healthy donors. 13 Jbeta primers and 60 Vbeta primers were used for the PCR. Only in-frame clones appear in the TCRdb table, and some are missing; sequencing was by immunoSEQ multiplex PCR. The table lists tens of thousands of clones, about three quarters of them singletons, with about 8% in the top ten. The source material was PBMCs. The receptors come from a man aged 60-69 years in good health and CMV-seronegative.

The chain carries TRBV19 and TRBJ2-1, with 7 positions matching TRBD2. After removal of 4 bases from V and 10 bases from J, the junction contained 10 bases not matched to a gene. The germline CDR1 and CDR2 sequences are LNHDA and SQIVND (reference sequence). The CDR3 covers 14 residues. CDR3 bases: TGTGCCAGTAGTACTAGCGGAGGGTCGGGAGAGCAGTTCTTC. It is translated as CASSTSGGSGEQFF.

Note on this clone: A junction boundary mismatches the germline segment, possibly from a read error. The chain uses TRBV7-8 and TRBJ2-1; 11 nucleotides agree with TRBD1. The length of the CDR3 is 12 residues. Germline lookup yields CDR1 SGHVS and CDR2 FQNEAQ. The CDR3 protein is CASSLTGGQGVF. The DNA of the CDR3 is TGTGCCAGCAGCTTAACGGGGGGACAGGGGGTCTTC.

The V and J genes are TRBV27 and TRBJ1-5, with D hard to call. Trimming left V 5 bases short and J 6 bases short, with 11 bases between. This CDR3 is 13 amino acids long. The V gene's germline CDR1 is MNHEY and CDR2 SMNVEV (reference sequence). The DNA of the CDR3 is TGTGCCAGCAGTGCTAATGGTGTTCAGCCCCAGCATTTT. Residues: CASSANGVQPQHF.

The V and J genes are TRBV15 and TRBJ1-1; D is unclear. Between the trimmed V and J ends, which lost 0 bases and 5 bases, there was a span of 13 bases. The germline CDR1 and CDR2 sequences are LNHNV and YYDKDF (reference sequence). The CDR3 consists of 15 residues. The CDR3 sequence is CATSRDRAGGTEAFF. Written as DNA, the CDR3 is TGTGCCACCAGCAGAGATAGGGCGGGTGGGACTGAAGCTTTCTTT. The complete variable domain, with remaining parts taken from reference TRBV15 and TRBJ1-1, reads DAMVIQNPRYQVTQFGKPVTLSCSQTLNHNVMYWYQQKSSQAPKLLFHYYDKDFNNEADTPDNFQSRRPNTSFCFLDIRSPGLGDTAMYLCATSRDRAGGTEAFFGQGTRLTVV.